This T cell receptor beta chain was sequenced in a study of T-cell memory formation after mild COVID-19 (dated by TCRdb to 2020 to 2022). Turning to the overall study: TCR sequence clusters from the two donors were found to be largely donor specific. Longitudinal TCRalpha and TCRbeta repertoire sequencing tracked T-cell clones expanding and contracting after mild COVID-19 in a couple of donors. Two young, previously healthy adult volunteers made up the cohort, one male and one female. Overall results and qualifications from the work: Only a couple of mild cases were covered in the study, and larger cohorts including severe cases with pre-infection samples were considered necessary. Clones contracting from day 15 to 85 had balanced CD4/CD8 phenotypes, while a second wave expanding from day 15 to 37 was biased towards CD4+. Contracting CD4+ clones appeared mostly in the CM and EM memory subsets, whereas CD8+ clones were enriched in EMRA. Some responding clones were detected in pre-infection memory, which suggested that pre-existing cross-reactive memory T cells had joined the SARS-CoV-2 response. The second-wave clones that peaked on day 37 were not confirmed to be SARS-CoV-2 specific.

Remarks on this clonotype: Its antigen is still unknown. Base qualities are not recorded, but no much larger clone differs from it by a single base.

Ficoll-Paque density gradient centrifugation was used to isolate PBMCs. Instrument on record: Illumina NovaSeq 6000. TCRalpha and TCRbeta cDNA libraries were constructed by 5'RACE with constant-segment primers, with sample barcodes and unique molecular identifiers being introduced. RNA was extracted from every sample with Trizol reagent. Amplification of the libraries took two PCR steps, and the second step added a second sample barcode plus Illumina TruSeq adapters. The libraries were sequenced on an Illumina NovaSeq using 2 x 150 bp paired-end reads. Concerning the study's data processing: The reads were demultiplexed and collapsed into UMI-guided consensus sequences using migec v1.2.7. With mixcr v2.1.11, UMI consensuses were aligned to TRA and TRB V and J templates and assembled into clonotypes. Expanded or contracted clonotypes were those called significant by both edgeR and NoisET, with noise models trained on biological replicates. For edgeR calls, a false discovery rate-adjusted p below 0.01 and a log2 fold-change threshold of 1 were applied. As an exploratory analysis of dynamics, max-normalized trajectories of the 1000 most abundant clonotypes were examined with PCA combined with hierarchical clustering. Separately sequenced CD4+ and CD8+ repertoires were used to assign the CD4 or CD8 phenotype of responding clones. TCRdb redid the processing of the public reads, applying fastp at Q25 and MiXCR, and retained in-frame beta chains. Rows with one shared CDR3 protein collapse into an entry with the most common genes and DNA. These V and J calls are TCRdb output, not the study's own analysis. Within this sample are 13,000 to 15,000 distinct CDR3 sequences, with about 20% of them counted one time only. The ten largest make up around three fifths of the sample.

The sequenced sample was PBMCs or a T cell subset sorted from them (not recorded which). This receptor was obtained from a man between 18 and 29 years old who had mild COVID-19 (a few samples of this study predate the infection). The sample titles of this study are shuffled in the database, so cell type and time point are left out; the donor was told from shared clones.

The DNA reads TGTGCCAGCGCGGGATTACACAATGAGCAGTTCTTC. Its protein product is CASAGLHNEQFF. Here the chain combines TRBV11-3 and TRBJ2-1; the D segment could be TRBD2, given 6 matching bases. V drops 8 bases and J drops 5 bases, leaving 10 bases in between. The germline V gene supplies CDR1 SGHNT and CDR2 YENEEA. The CDR3, cysteine through phenylalanine, is 12 amino acids long. The read is trimmed to its CDR3 DNA, 36 bases read in frame from base 1.